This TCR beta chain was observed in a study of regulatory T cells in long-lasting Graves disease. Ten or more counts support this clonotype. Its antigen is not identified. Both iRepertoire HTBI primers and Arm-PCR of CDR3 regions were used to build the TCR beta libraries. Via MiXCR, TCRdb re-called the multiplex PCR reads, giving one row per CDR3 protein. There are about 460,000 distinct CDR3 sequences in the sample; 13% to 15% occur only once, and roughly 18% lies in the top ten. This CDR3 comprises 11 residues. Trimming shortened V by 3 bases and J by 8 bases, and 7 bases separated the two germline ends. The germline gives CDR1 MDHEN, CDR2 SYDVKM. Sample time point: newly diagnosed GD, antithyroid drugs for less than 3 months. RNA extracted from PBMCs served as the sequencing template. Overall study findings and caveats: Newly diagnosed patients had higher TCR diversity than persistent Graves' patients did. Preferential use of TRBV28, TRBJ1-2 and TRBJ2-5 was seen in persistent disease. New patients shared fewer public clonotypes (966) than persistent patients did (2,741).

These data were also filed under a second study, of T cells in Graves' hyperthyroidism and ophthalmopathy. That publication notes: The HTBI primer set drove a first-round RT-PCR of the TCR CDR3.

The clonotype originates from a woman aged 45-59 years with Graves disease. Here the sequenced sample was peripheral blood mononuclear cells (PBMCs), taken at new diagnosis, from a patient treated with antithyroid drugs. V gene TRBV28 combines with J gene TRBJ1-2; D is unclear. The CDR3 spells CASSFGVGYTF. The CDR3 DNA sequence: TGTGCCAGCAGTTTCGGGGTGGGCTACACCTTC.